This paragraph covers one T cell receptor (beta chain) sequence. Its antigen remains unknown. TCRdb reprocessed the PCR reads with MiXCR, giving one entry per CDR3 protein. Seen here are about 320,000 distinct CDR3 sequences, over 20% observed once, and the top ten hold about 0.79%. The V and J ends lost 8 bases and 6 bases respectively, with 19 bases between them. The CDR3 runs 14 residues. The data were obtained in a study of molecular identifiers for immune sequencing clone quantification. Regarding the study as a whole: Under 1% of molecules in naive cells, but over 98% of effector molecules, belonged to clones above 20 RNA copies.

Libraries used roughly 18,000 to 1,000,000 sorted naive CD8 T cells and 10%, 30% or 50% RNA input. This sequence originates from a human donor in good health. Some libraries in this study had Jurkat cell RNA spiked in. The chain carries TRBV5-3 and TRBJ2-3, with D unclear. TRBV5-3 is placed among ORFs of uncertain function. Sequenced input: naive CD8+ T cells from blood, with Jurkat cell RNA spiked in. The subset: FACS-sorted CD8+CD4-CCR7+CD45RA+ naive T cells. This CDR3 reads CASTSLLGYDTQYF. Here the CDR3 DNA reads TGTGCCAGCACCTCCCTGCTGGGCTACGATACGCAGTATTTT.